This T cell receptor beta chain appears in the sequencing data of a study of blood T cell repertoires in COVID-19. Produced via immunoSEQ multiplex PCR; TCRdb's table is partial and in-frame only. The sample has 260,000 or so clones, over 75% seen once. Unmatched junction bases numbered 12, after V lost 3 bases and J lost 5 bases. CDR3 length: 19 residues. Germline loops: CDR1 SEHNR, CDR2 FQNEAQ (reference sequence). Sequenced material: peripheral blood. The source is a man younger than 35 with active or convalescent COVID-19. The rearrangement uses TRBV7-9 and TRBJ2-1; 14 bases match TRBD2. Here the CDR3 DNA reads TGTGCCAGCAGCTTTGTGCGGACTAGCGGGGGGATCATCCACAATGAGCAGTTCTTC. As protein: CASSFVRTSGGIIHNEQFF.